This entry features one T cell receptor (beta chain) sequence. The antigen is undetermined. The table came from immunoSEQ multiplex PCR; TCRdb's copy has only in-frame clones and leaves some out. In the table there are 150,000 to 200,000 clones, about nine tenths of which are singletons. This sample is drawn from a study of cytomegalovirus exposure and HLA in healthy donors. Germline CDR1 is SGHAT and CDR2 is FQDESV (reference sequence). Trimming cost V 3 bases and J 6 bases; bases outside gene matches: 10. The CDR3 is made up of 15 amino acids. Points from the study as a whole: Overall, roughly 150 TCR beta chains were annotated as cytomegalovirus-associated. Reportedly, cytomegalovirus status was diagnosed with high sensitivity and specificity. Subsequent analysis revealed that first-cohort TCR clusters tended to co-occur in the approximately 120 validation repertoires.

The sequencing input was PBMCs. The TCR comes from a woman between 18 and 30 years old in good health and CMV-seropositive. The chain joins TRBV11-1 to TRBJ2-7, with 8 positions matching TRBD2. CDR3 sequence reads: CASSFLSGMGPEQYF. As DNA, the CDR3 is TGTGCCAGCAGCTTCCTTAGCGGGATGGGGCCCGAGCAGTACTTC.